This record covers a single T cell receptor (beta chain). This entry is derived from a study of blood T cells in healthy people across ages. The CDR3 consists of 13 residues. V lost 4 bases and J 2 bases, leaving 7 bases between the germline ends. Germline V gives CDR1 KGHDR, CDR2 SFDVKD. Next came a second PCR, run for about 7 to 12 cycles, which used a sample-barcoded 5' primer along with a J-beta primer mix. TCRdb passed the 5' RACE reads through MiXCR, listing each CDR3 protein once. The sample has 600,000 or so distinct CDR3 sequences, around 50% seen once. This sequence was found in a man older than 75 in good health. The chain links TRBV24-1 to TRBJ2-5, with a possible D match to TRBD2 (5 bases). The specimen sequenced was blood. In DNA form, the CDR3 reads TGTGCCACCAGTGACGGAGGTCAAGAGACCCAGTACTTC. It translates to CATSDGGQETQYF.